A selection of T cell receptor beta chains follows, all from one sample in a study of cytomegalovirus exposure and HLA in healthy donors. Repertoires were generated with immunoSEQ multiplex PCR, while TCRdb's copy carries only in-frame clones and drops some. The sample yields around 230,000 clones, around 80% seen once. Sequenced: PBMCs. These TCRs come from a boy between 5 and 17 years old in good health and CMV-seronegative. The CDR3 runs from the conserved cysteine through the conserved F or W. D genes are given only for firm matches. Size is omitted from some rows. Given values are once, few, many or a class for expanded clones.

D gene,J gene,clone size,V gene,CDR3 protein,CDR3 DNA
-,TRBJ2-2,-,TRBV7-6,CASSWGLGTGELFF,TGTGCCAGCAGCTGGGGGCTTGGAACCGGGGAGCTGTTTTTT
-,TRBJ2-1,-,TRBV30,CAWSLRGSYNEQFF,TGTGCCTGGAGCCTGCGGGGCTCCTACAATGAGCAGTTCTTC
TRBD1,TRBJ1-1,-,TRBV6-1,CASSATRTGVGEAFF,TGTGCCAGCAGTGCCACTCGGACAGGGGTAGGTGAAGCTTTCTTT
TRBD1,TRBJ2-7,few,TRBV19,CASSKGQGGHEQYF,TGTGCCAGTAGTAAGGGACAGGGTGGCCACGAGCAGTACTTC
-,TRBJ2-7,-,TRBV18,CASSFSGVSYEQYF,TGTGCCAGCTCATTCAGCGGAGTCTCCTACGAGCAGTACTTC
-,TRBJ1-4,-,TRBV27,CASRPRFVEKLFF,TGTGCCAGCAGGCCGCGGTTCGTAGAAAAACTGTTTTTT
TRBD1,TRBJ2-4,few,TRBV6-5,CASSRTGGNIQYF,TGTGCCAGCAGCCGGACAGGGGGGAACATTCAGTACTTC
TRBD2,TRBJ2-3,-,TRBV7-9,CASSRSGAGTDTQYF,TGTGCCAGCAGCCGTAGCGGGGCGGGGACAGATACGCAGTATTTT
-,TRBJ1-2,once,TRBV29-1,CSVDRQDYGYTF,TGCAGCGTTGACCGACAGGACTATGGCTACACCTTC
TRBD2,TRBJ2-1,-,TRBV19,CASSRGLAGYNEQFF,TGTGCCAGTAGTAGAGGACTAGCGGGATACAATGAGCAGTTCTTC
-,TRBJ1-1,-,TRBV5-8,CASTEPGMNTEAFF,TGTGCCAGCACCGAACCGGGGATGAACACTGAAGCTTTCTTT
TRBD1,TRBJ2-4,-,TRBV4-2,CASSLTGGGNDNIQYF,TGTGCCAGCAGCCTCACAGGGGGCGGGAATGATAACATTCAGTACTTC
-,TRBJ1-5,once,TRBV11-2,CASSLGHSNQPQHF,TGTGCCAGCAGCTTAGGGCATAGCAATCAGCCCCAGCATTTT
-,TRBJ1-5,few,TRBV11-2,CASSTRGDQPQHF,TGTGCCAGCAGCACCCGGGGGGATCAGCCCCAGCATTTT
TRBD1,TRBJ2-7,-,TRBV6-5,CASSYAGQGANEQYF,TGTGCCAGCAGTTACGCCGGACAGGGTGCCAACGAGCAGTACTTC
-,TRBJ2-3,-,TRBV6-1,CASSTRDSRRDTQYF,TGTGCCAGCAGTACCCGGGACTCCCGTAGAGATACGCAGTATTTT
TRBD2,TRBJ2-1,-,TRBV30,CAWRAGRSSYNEQFF,TGTGCCTGGAGAGCGGGACGAAGCTCCTACAATGAGCAGTTCTTC
TRBD1,TRBJ1-2,-,TRBV25-1,CASSPGQGLGYTF,TGTGCCAGCAGTCCCGGACAGGGGCTTGGCTACACCTTC
-,TRBJ1-1,few,TRBV6-5,CASSYRVQVNTEAFF,TGTGCCAGCAGTTACAGAGTCCAGGTGAACACTGAAGCTTTCTTT
-,TRBJ2-1,-,TRBV5-4,CASSFDAGSYNEQFF,TGTGCCAGCAGCTTCGACGCGGGGTCCTACAATGAGCAGTTCTTC
TRBD1,TRBJ2-7,-,TRBV6-5,CASRRTGENREQYF,TGTGCCAGCAGAAGGACAGGGGAGAACCGCGAGCAGTACTTC
-,TRBJ1-4,-,TRBV7-9,CASRPGGEDEKLFF,TGTGCCAGCAGACCGGGGGGAGAAGATGAAAAACTGTTTTTT
-,TRBJ2-3,once,TRBV6-5,CASSPRRGSTDTQYF,TGTGCCAGCTCCCCCCGGCGGGGCAGCACAGATACGCAGTATTTT
TRBD1,TRBJ1-1,once,TRBV2,CASSVSGTVPNTEAFF,TGTGCCAGCAGTGTCTCGGGGACAGTGCCGAACACTGAAGCTTTCTTT
-,TRBJ2-7,few,TRBV19,CASSIGQGYEQYF,TGTGCCAGTAGTATTGGGCAGGGCTACGAGCAGTACTTC
-,TRBJ2-7,-,TRBV27,CASSLFSASRSYEQYF,TGTGCCAGCAGTTTATTTTCCGCCTCGCGTTCCTACGAGCAGTACTTC
-,TRBJ1-1,-,TRBV9,CASSPLRIDTEAFF,TGTGCCAGCAGCCCTCTCAGGATTGACACTGAAGCTTTCTTT
-,TRBJ1-1,-,TRBV11-2,CASSLVQRRTEAFF,TGTGCCAGCAGCTTAGTCCAGCGAAGGACTGAAGCTTTCTTT
-,TRBJ1-6,-,TRBV6-5,CASSSGQRSPLHF,TGTGCCAGCAGTTCAGGACAGCGATCACCCCTCCACTTT
TRBD2,TRBJ2-7,-,TRBV11-3,CASSPRLAGLYEQYF,TGTGCCAGCAGCCCCCGACTAGCGGGTCTCTACGAGCAGTACTTC
-,TRBJ1-5,-,TRBV19,CASSQRDNQPQHF,TGTGCCAGTAGCCAACGGGACAATCAGCCCCAGCATTTT
TRBD1,TRBJ2-5,-,TRBV7-2,CASSQVSGQGETQYF,TGTGCCAGCAGCCAAGTCTCCGGACAGGGGGAGACCCAGTACTTC
TRBD2,TRBJ2-5,-,TRBV4-2,CASSQDASGRGETQYF,TGTGCCAGCAGCCAAGATGCCAGCGGGAGAGGTGAGACCCAGTACTTC
-,TRBJ1-2,-,TRBV30,CAWSREGDGYTF,TGTGCCTGGAGTAGGGAGGGGGATGGCTACACCTTC
TRBD2,TRBJ2-1,-,TRBV14,CASSQVASGSYNEQFF,TGTGCCAGCAGCCAAGTTGCTAGCGGGAGCTACAATGAGCAGTTCTTC
TRBD1,TRBJ2-7,-,TRBV5-1,CASRRDRGYEQYF,TGCGCCAGCAGACGGGACAGGGGATACGAGCAGTACTTC
-,TRBJ1-3,-,TRBV7-8,CASSLEATGRNTIYF,TGTGCCAGCAGCTTAGAGGCGACAGGCCGGAACACCATATATTTT
-,TRBJ1-4,-,TRBV6-1,CASQGDPDEKLFF,TGTGCCAGCCAAGGGGATCCTGACGAAAAACTGTTTTTT
TRBD2,TRBJ2-3,-,TRBV5-1,CASSLSRGGTDTQYF,TGCGCCAGCAGCTTGAGCCGGGGGGGTACAGATACGCAGTATTTT
-,TRBJ2-7,-,TRBV11-2,CASSPYRGGRDEQYF,TGTGCCAGCAGCCCATACAGGGGGGGGAGAGACGAGCAGTACTTC
-,TRBJ2-1,-,TRBV30,CARSRGYNEQFF,TGTGCCCGGAGCCGGGGGTACAATGAGCAGTTCTTC
-,TRBJ2-7,-,TRBV6-5,CASSYSFTGSYEQYF,TGTGCCAGCAGTTACTCGTTTACAGGATCCTACGAGCAGTACTTC
-,TRBJ1-2,-,TRBV7-9,CASSYRELGGYTF,TGTGCCAGCAGCTACAGGGAACTCGGGGGCTACACCTTC
-,TRBJ2-5,few,TRBV9,CASSPTIGETQYF,TGTGCCAGCAGCCCGACTATAGGCGAGACCCAGTACTTC
-,TRBJ1-2,once,TRBV7-2,CASSPMAYGYTF,TGTGCCAGCAGTCCGATGGCCTATGGCTACACCTTC
-,TRBJ2-7,-,TRBV10-3,CAISEEGGTGEF,TGTGCCATCAGTGAGGAGGGGGGGACAGGTGAATTC
TRBD2,TRBJ2-1,-,TRBV11-2,CASSRDSGRTYNEQFF,TGTGCCAGCAGCCGTGACAGCGGGAGGACCTACAATGAGCAGTTCTTC
-,TRBJ1-3,-,TRBV15,CATSRDRPLSGDTIYF,TGTGCCACCAGCAGAGACCGACCTCTGTCGGGGGACACCATATATTTT
-,TRBJ1-1,-,TRBV30,CAWRSPCEAFF,TGTGCCTGGAGGTCCCCATGTGAAGCTTTCTTT
TRBD1,TRBJ2-6,few,TRBV10-3,CAIAGQGASGANVLTF,TGTGCCATCGCCGGACAGGGGGCCTCTGGGGCCAACGTCCTGACTTTC
TRBD1,TRBJ1-5,-,TRBV19,CASSIWQGALSNQPQHF,TGTGCCAGTAGTATTTGGCAGGGGGCACTTAGCAATCAGCCCCAGCATTTT
TRBD1,TRBJ1-5,-,TRBV29-1,CSVGLGGQGRNQPQHF,TGCAGCGTAGGCCTGGGGGGACAGGGTAGAAATCAGCCCCAGCATTTT
-,TRBJ1-2,-,TRBV6-1,CASTRGGYGYTF,TGTGCCAGCACGCGGGGGGGCTATGGCTACACCTTC
TRBD2,TRBJ2-7,-,TRBV7-8,CASSRSGVSSYEQYF,TGTGCCAGCAGTCGTAGCGGGGTAAGCTCCTACGAGCAGTACTTC
-,TRBJ1-1,-,TRBV11-2,CASSLVRTEAFF,TGTGCCAGCAGCTTAGTCCGCACTGAAGCTTTCTTT
TRBD1,TRBJ1-5,once,TRBV18,CASSPVQGAAGSQPQHF,TGTGCCAGCTCACCAGTACAGGGGGCCGCAGGGAGCCAGCCCCAGCATTTT
-,TRBJ1-4,-,TRBV10-3,CAISLQGTTTNEKLFF,TGTGCCATCAGTTTACAGGGTACTACAACTAATGAAAAACTGTTTTTT
-,TRBJ2-4,-,TRBV7-9,CASRRPLDNRDIQYF,TGTGCCAGCAGACGACCACTCGATAACCGGGACATTCAGTACTTC
TRBD1,TRBJ1-2,once,TRBV10-3,CAISGHDRALGYTF,TGTGCCATCAGTGGGCATGACAGGGCTCTTGGCTACACCTTC